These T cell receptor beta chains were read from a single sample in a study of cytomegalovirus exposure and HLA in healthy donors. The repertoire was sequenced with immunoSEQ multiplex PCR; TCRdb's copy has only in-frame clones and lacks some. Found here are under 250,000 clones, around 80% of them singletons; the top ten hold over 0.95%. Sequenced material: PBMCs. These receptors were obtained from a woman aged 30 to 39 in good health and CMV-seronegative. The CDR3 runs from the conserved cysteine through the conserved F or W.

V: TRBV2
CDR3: CASRAPSGGGQETQYF

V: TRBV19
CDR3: CASSIDSTRTVAIYGYTF

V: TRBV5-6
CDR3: CASSLVRGAGEKLFF

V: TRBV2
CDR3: CASSEGLAGGGDTQYF

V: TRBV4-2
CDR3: CASSLLSGDNNEQFF

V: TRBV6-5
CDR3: CASSYGGFGYTF

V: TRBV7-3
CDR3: CASSLKATGETQYF

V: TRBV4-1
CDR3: CASSQGSLGLPPRDTQYF

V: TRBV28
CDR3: CASGGLAGVGEQYF

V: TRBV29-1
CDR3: CSALLGGSYNEQFF